Listed here are 14 T cell receptor beta chains from one sample, sequenced in a study of cytomegalovirus exposure and HLA in healthy donors (dated 2017 in TCRdb). Library generation was performed with the immunoSEQ multiplex PCR assay. TCRdb took this table from immuneACCESS and kept in-frame rearrangements with V and J called. Such tables lack part of the clones; where checked against another copy, unresolved V genes explain under half of the gap, and the rest is unexplained. Counted in this sample were about 130,000 clones; around nine tenths of them appeared once. The top ten constitute 3% to 4% of the sample. Sample: PBMCs. These receptors originate from a man aged 25 to 40 in good health and CMV-seronegative.

V usage is TRBV29-1 and J usage is TRBJ2-7; 8 nucleotides match TRBD2. Trimming took 6 bases from V and 5 from J; bases not matched to a gene: 6. CDR1 is SQVTM, CDR2 ANQGSEA, per germline. The CDR3 runs 12 residues. The CDR3 spells CSVPGGDNEQYF. For the CDR3, the DNA is TGCAGCGTCCCGGGAGGGGATAACGAGCAGTACTTC.

The J gene is TRBJ2-7, the V gene TRBV7-9, with a possible D match to TRBD1 (6 bases). The CDR3 contains 14 residues. The germline V gene has CDR1 SEHNR and CDR2 FQNEAQ (reference sequence). V lost 2 bases to trimming and J lost 7 bases, with 15 bases between them. CDR3 nucleotides: TGTGCCAGCAGCTTAAAAAGGGGGACATTTGAGCAGTACTTC. Translation gives CASSLKRGTFEQYF.

The chain uses TRBV4-2 and TRBJ2-5; no clear D gene. Germline V CDR1 and CDR2: LGHNA, YNFKEQ. Trimming removed 1 base from V and 5 bases from J, with 11 bases in between. CDR3 length equals 14 residues. This chain's CDR3 is CASSQAYSEETQYF. CDR3 coding DNA: TGTGCCAGCAGCCAAGCATACTCCGAGGAGACCCAGTACTTC.

The chain has TRBV6-5 and TRBJ2-1, with 7 positions matching TRBD1. The CDR3 contains 15 residues. Unmatched junction bases numbered 7, after V lost 2 bases and J lost 6 bases. Per germline, CDR1 MNHEY and CDR2 SVGAGI. CDR3 protein: CASSYDRQGVNEQFF. In DNA, the CDR3 is TGTGCCAGCAGTTACGACCGACAGGGCGTCAATGAGCAGTTCTTC.

The CDR3, as DNA: TGTGCCAGCAGCCCACGACCTGGGACTAGTGGCTACACCTTC. The encoded protein is CASSPRPGTSGYTF. The chain recombines TRBV13 with TRBJ1-2; D is possibly TRBD1 (5 bases). The germline CDR1 and CDR2 sequences are PRHDT and FYEKMQ (reference sequence). The germline V and J ends were trimmed by 5 bases and 7 bases, with 17 bases remaining between them. The CDR3 is 14 amino acids.

CDR3 loop: CASSLDSSYNSPLHF. CDR3 in DNA: TGTGCCAGCAGCTTGGATTCCAGCTATAATTCACCCCTCCACTTT. The chain carries TRBV5-4 and TRBJ1-6; D is unresolved. This CDR3 comprises 15 residues. Deletions cut 0 bases from V and 3 bases from J, with 7 bases between. Germline V gene lookup returns CDR1 SGHNT and CDR2 YYREEE (reference sequence).

In its sample, this clone was seen once. J is TRBJ1-2 and V is TRBV6-6, with a weak D call TRBD1 (5 bases). Germline V gives CDR1 MNHNY, CDR2 SVGAGI (reference sequence). The CDR3 consists of 15 residues. V was clipped by 5 bases and J by 0 bases, with 13 bases between them. CDR3 sequence reads: CASSNDRIANYGYTF. The DNA for the CDR3 is TGTGCCAGCAGTAACGACAGAATAGCTAACTATGGCTACACCTTC.

The rearrangement links TRBV28 to TRBJ2-3; 11 nucleotides agree with TRBD2. Germline CDR1 reads MDHEN; CDR2 reads SYDVKM. This CDR3 is built from 16 residues. Germline trimming cut 4 bases from V and 0 bases from J; bases unmatched to any gene: 3. The CDR3: CASSSIAGGSTDTQYF. CDR3 coding DNA: TGTGCCAGCAGTTCCATAGCGGGGGGGAGCACAGATACGCAGTATTTT.

The chain joins TRBV5-4 to TRBJ1-1; no definite D call. The CDR3 spans 15 residues. V lost 0 bases, J lost 1 base, and 10 bases lay in between. The germline V gene encodes CDR1 SGHNT and CDR2 YYREEE (reference sequence). CDR3 nucleotides: TGTGCCAGCAGCTTGGCGGTGGCGGAGAACACTGAAGCTTTCTTT. This gives the protein CASSLAVAENTEAFF.

CDR3 nucleotides: TGTGCCAGCAGCCCCCTACTGGCGGTTAGCAATCAGCCCCAGCATTTT. Translating it yields CASSPLLAVSNQPQHF. The gene calls are TRBV4-2 and TRBJ1-5; D uncertain. This CDR3 comprises 16 residues. Per the germline V gene, CDR1 is LGHNA and CDR2 is YNFKEQ. Trimming removed 4 bases from V and 0 bases from J, with 13 bases in between.

The gene calls are TRBV18 and TRBJ1-1; D unresolved. Germline CDR1 reads KGHSH; CDR2 reads LQKENI. The CDR3 consists of 13 residues. The V end lost 6 bases, the J end lost 3 bases, and 11 bases lay between the germline ends. The CDR3, as DNA: TGTGCCAGCTCGCGCGAGGGCTACACTGAAGCTTTCTTT. Translation: CASSREGYTEAFF.

This clone was found once. This sequence joins TRBV7-2 and TRBJ1-2; 7 nucleotides match TRBD1. Germline values: CDR1 SGHTA, CDR2 FQGNSA. The CDR3 covers 15 residues. Trimming removed 5 bases from V and 3 bases from J; junction bases left unmatched: 9. Here the CDR3 reads CASSQGQERYYGYTF. CDR3 in DNA: TGTGCCAGCAGCCAAGGACAGGAAAGGTACTATGGCTACACCTTC.

The V gene is TRBV4-3, the J gene TRBJ1-4; D is uncertain. Germline loops: CDR1 LGHNA, CDR2 YSLEER. This CDR3 has 17 amino acids. Deletions cut 1 base from V and 0 bases from J, with 12 bases between. Here the CDR3 DNA reads TGCGCCAGCAGCCAAGCTGAGGTCGGTGCAACTAATGAAAAACTGTTTTTT. Translation gives CASSQAEVGATNEKLFF.

The V and J genes are TRBV7-2 and TRBJ2-3; 9 bases match TRBD1. The CDR3 has 13 amino acids. J lost 4 bases, V lost 7 bases, and 3 bases had no gene match. Germline assignment: CDR1 SGHTA and CDR2 FQGNSA. CDR3 sequence (DNA): TGTGCCAGCACGAGGGACAGGGCAGATACGCAGTATTTT. Amino acid sequence: CASTRDRADTQYF.